Below are 15 T cell receptor beta chains sequenced from a single sample in a study of blood T cell repertoires in COVID-19. Sequencing was performed with immunoSEQ multiplex PCR; in TCRdb, only in-frame clones are kept and a portion is missing. The sample lists some 350,000 clones, around 90% occurring once. Sequenced input: peripheral blood. These receptors originate from a woman aged 25 to 39 with COVID-19, enrolled during active disease.

The V gene is TRBV7-2, the J gene TRBJ2-1; D perhaps matches TRBD1 (5 bases). The CDR3 extends over 15 amino acids. Trimming stripped 1 base from V and 3 bases from J, with 10 bases between. Per germline, CDR1 SGHTA and CDR2 FQGNSA. CDR3 DNA sequence: TGTGCCAGCAGCTTAGGGGCAGGGTTCTACAATGAGCAGTTCTTC. Its protein is CASSLGAGFYNEQFF. The full variable domain, rest sourced from reference TRBV7-2 and TRBJ2-1, is GAGVSQSPSNKVTEKGKDVELRCDPISGHTALYWYRQSLGQGLEFLIYFQGNSAPDKSGLPSDRFSAERTGGSVSTLTIQRTQQEDSAVYLCASSLGAGFYNEQFFGPGTRLTVL.

V gene TRBV20-1 combines with J gene TRBJ2-3, with 9 bases fitting TRBD2. This CDR3 contains 17 residues. The germline V gene has CDR1 DFQATT and CDR2 SNEGSKA (reference sequence). The V and J ends lost 3 bases and 3 bases, in that order; junction bases with no gene match: 13. CDR3: CSASRVAGGPGTDTQYF. CDR3 nucleotide sequence: TGCAGTGCTAGTCGTGTTGCGGGAGGGCCCGGGACAGATACGCAGTATTTT.

The V call is TRBV3-1 (or the pseudogene TRBV3-2), the J call TRBJ1-3, with D uncertain. Trimming removed 5 bases at V and 0 bases at J, with 14 bases between. Germline CDR1 reads LGHDT; CDR2 reads YNNKEL (reference sequence). There are 16 residues in the CDR3. The CDR3 reads CASSSPQASSGNTIYF. The DNA of the CDR3 is TGTGCCAGCAGCTCCCCTCAGGCGAGCTCTGGAAACACCATATATTTT.

The chain has TRBV11-2 and TRBJ2-5; D remains ambiguous. The V gene lost 5 bases and the J gene lost 5 bases, with 12 bases spanning the gap. Germline V CDR1 and CDR2: SGHAT, FQNNGV. CDR3 length: 13 amino acids. The CDR3 loop is CASSRTGLETQYF. CDR3 coding DNA: TGTGCCAGCAGCCGAACCGGGTTGGAGACCCAGTACTTC.

The chain recombines TRBV10-3 with TRBJ2-3; 8 bases line up with TRBD1. From germline, CDR1 is ENHRY and CDR2 SYGVKD. CDR3 size: 14 residues. With 4 bases clipped from V and 6 bases from J, the junction kept 6 bases outside the gene matches. For the CDR3, the DNA is TGTGCCATCAGTGCGGCAGGGGGCGAGGATACGCAGTATTTT. This sequence encodes CAISAAGGEDTQYF.

The chain is built from TRBV19 and TRBJ1-1; D might be TRBD1 (5 bases). The CDR3 loop spans 15 amino acids. Trimming left V 6 bases short and J 1 base short, with 15 bases between. Germline values: CDR1 LNHDA, CDR2 SQIVND (reference sequence). CDR3 loop: CASSLQLGENTEAFF. Written as DNA, the CDR3 is TGTGCCAGTAGCCTCCAGCTAGGGGAGAACACTGAAGCTTTCTTT.

DNA of the CDR3: TGCGCCAGCAGCCAAGACTTTGCCAAAGGGAGCGCTGAAGCTTTCTTT. Amino acids: CASSQDFAKGSAEAFF. The chain couples TRBV4-1 to TRBJ1-1; D not certain. This CDR3 comprises 16 residues. Deletions cut 0 bases from V and 6 bases from J, with 17 bases between. The germline CDR1 and CDR2 sequences are MGHRA and YSYEKL.

The genes are TRBV11-2 and TRBJ1-2; the match to TRBD1 covers 8 bases. Looked up from germline, CDR1 is SGHAT and CDR2 is FQNNGV. The CDR3 runs to 15 residues. V dropped 4 bases and J dropped 12; count of bases not matched to a gene: 16. In DNA, the CDR3 is TGTGCCAGCAGCTCCATTAACCTCCGGACAGGGAGGAACACCTTC. It encodes CASSSINLRTGRNTF.

The rearrangement uses TRBV29-1 and TRBJ2-3; D perhaps matches TRBD1 (5 bases). Germline V CDR1 and CDR2: SQVTM, ANQGSEA. V was shortened by 6 bases and J by 1 base, with 8 bases between the two germline ends. The CDR3 has 12 residues. The CDR3, as DNA: TGCAGCGTGGGGCCCCGCACAGATACGCAGTATTTT. Translating gives CSVGPRTDTQYF.

This chain uses TRBV12-5 with TRBJ2-1; D is ambiguous. CDR1 and CDR2 (germline): LGHNT, FRNRAP. This CDR3 has 14 residues. The germline V and J ends were trimmed by 1 base and 3 bases, with 7 bases remaining between them. CDR3 DNA sequence: TGTGCTAGTGGTTTGGATGGCAGCTACAATGAGCAGTTCTTC. This encodes CASGLDGSYNEQFF.

The chain recombines TRBV24-1 with TRBJ1-2, with 7 bases fitting TRBD1. The CDR3 has 16 amino acids. J lost 2 bases, V lost 1 base, and 6 bases had no gene match. Per germline, CDR1 KGHDR and CDR2 SFDVKD. CDR3 in DNA: TGTGCCACCAGTGATTTTAGGAGGGGGCAGAACTATGGCTACACCTTC. This codes for CATSDFRRGQNYGYTF.

This chain uses TRBV23-1 with TRBJ2-7; D perhaps matches TRBD1 (5 bases). TRBV23-1 belongs to the ORF category, with a function that is uncertain. Deletions cut 4 bases from V and 0 bases from J, with 16 bases between. This CDR3 spans 16 amino acids. This CDR3 reads CASSRPSADSSYEQYV. The CDR3 DNA sequence: TGCGCCAGCAGTCGCCCATCCGCAGACAGCTCCTACGAGCAGTACGTC.

The chain carries TRBV12-5 and TRBJ2-2, with D unclear. From germline, CDR1 is LGHNT and CDR2 FRNRAP. The CDR3 runs to 13 residues. V lost 2 bases to trimming and J lost 4 bases, with 5 bases between them. The CDR3 DNA sequence: TGTGCTAGTGGTTTGCCGTTCACCGGGGAGCTGTTTTTT. Translating it yields CASGLPFTGELFF.

J is TRBJ1-1 and V is TRBV14; D possibly corresponds to TRBD1 (6 bases). The V end lost 1 base, the J end lost 11 bases, and 17 bases lay between the germline ends. CDR3 length equals 14 residues. Germline V lookup: CDR1 SGHDN, CDR2 FVKESK. CDR3 bases: TGTGCCAGCAGCCAAGGTTGGGGGCCTGAGGCTGCTTTCTTT. Residues: CASSQGWGPEAAFF.

This rearrangement joins TRBV10-3 to TRBJ2-3, with 12 bases that match TRBD2. V shed 2 bases and J 0 bases; nucleotides not matched to a gene: 12. This CDR3 spans 20 amino acids. Germline CDR1 is ENHRY and CDR2 is SYGVKD. CDR3 sequence reads: CAISETPSSGRVTSTDTQYF. The CDR3 nucleotides read TGTGCCATCAGTGAGACCCCTTCTAGCGGGAGGGTCACGAGCACAGATACGCAGTATTTT.